These 14 T cell receptor beta chains were all obtained from the same sample, sequenced in a study of cytomegalovirus exposure and HLA in healthy donors. PCR was performed using 60 Vbeta and 13 Jbeta primers. Clones were sequenced by immunoSEQ multiplex PCR, and TCRdb holds only the in-frame ones, with some missing. The sample has about 300,000 clones; 75% to 90% are singletons. Sequencing was done on a sample of PBMCs. These receptors originate from a man aged 35-49 years in good health and CMV-seropositive.

V and J are TRBV4-2 and TRBJ1-1, with 7 bases lining up with TRBD1. The CDR3 totals 12 residues. The germline gives CDR1 LGHNA, CDR2 YNFKEQ. Unmatched junction bases numbered 4, after V lost 8 bases and J lost 4 bases. CDR3 loop: CASGNRGTEAFF. The CDR3 coding sequence is TGTGCCAGCGGTAACAGGGGCACTGAAGCTTTCTTT.

This clone was picked up a small number of times. V and J are TRBV5-1 and TRBJ1-5; weak D call: TRBD1 (5 bases). The CDR3 loop spans 13 amino acids. Trimming removed 4 bases at V and 11 bases at J, with 16 bases between. Germline V lookup: CDR1 SGHRS, CDR2 YFSETQ. The CDR3 nucleotides read TGCGCCAGCAGCCTGGACGGGGGACGGGCCCAGCATTTT. It yields the protein CASSLDGGRAQHF.

The V gene is TRBV5-1, the J gene TRBJ1-1; the D is unclear. Germline V gene sequence: CDR1 SGHRS, CDR2 YFSETQ. The CDR3 totals 13 residues. The V end lost 0 bases, the J end lost 2 bases, and 5 bases lay between the germline ends. The DNA of the CDR3 is TGCGCCAGCAGCTTGGTGTATAACACTGAAGCTTTCTTT. This encodes CASSLVYNTEAFF.

The chain combines TRBV2 with TRBJ2-5; 10 bases match TRBD2. The J segment lost 5 bases and the V segment lost 7 bases, leaving 16 bases of the junction unmatched. The CDR3 length is 17 residues. Per the germline V gene, CDR1 is SNHLY and CDR2 is FYNNEI. The CDR3 nucleotides are TGTGCCAGCACTCAGGGAGCGGGAGGGCCGAGCGGGGAGACCCAGTACTTC. It codes for CASTQGAGGPSGETQYF. Drawing the rest from reference TRBV2 and TRBJ2-5, the complete variable domain is EPEVTQTPSHQVTQMGQEVILRCVPISNHLYFYWYRQILGQKVEFLVSFYNNEISEKSEIFDDQFSVERPDGSNFTLKIRSTKLEDSAMYFCASTQGAGGPSGETQYFGPGTRLLVL.

The CDR3 region is CASSAGQALVQYF. As DNA, the CDR3 is TGCGCCAGCAGTGCGGGACAGGCCCTAGTGCAGTACTTC. The chain recombines TRBV10-2 with TRBJ2-7; TRBD1 matches 8 bases. The germline V gene has CDR1 WSHSY and CDR2 SAAADI. The V segment lost 4 bases and the J segment 9 bases; nucleotides outside the gene matches: 8. This CDR3 is 13 amino acids long.

Points on this clone: The junction does not match germline at one end; this may be a read error. This chain joins TRBV7-9 and TRBJ1-2; weak D call: TRBD1 (6 bases). The CDR3 sequence is 14 residues long. Germline assignment: CDR1 SEHNR and CDR2 FQNEAQ (reference sequence). DNA of the CDR3: TGTTCCAGCAGCCTACAGGGAGGGGACTATGGCTACACCTTC. Its translation is CSSSLQGGDYGYTF.

This chain joins TRBV5-6 and TRBJ2-7; D is possibly TRBD1 (5 bases). V lost 2 bases to trimming and J lost 4 bases, with 7 bases between them. The CDR3 length is 12 residues. Per the germline V gene, CDR1 is SGHDT and CDR2 is YYEEEE. The CDR3 reads CASSFGAYEQYF. CDR3 nucleotide sequence: TGTGCCAGCAGCTTTGGGGCATACGAGCAGTACTTC.

The genes are TRBV2 and TRBJ1-5; D ambiguous. Between the trimmed V and J ends, which lost 4 bases and 0 bases, there was a span of 7 bases. CDR3 size: 14 residues. Germline V gives CDR1 SNHLY, CDR2 FYNNEI. The DNA for the CDR3 is TGTGCCAGCAGTGTGGAGTATAGCAATCAGCCCCAGCATTTT. Amino acids: CASSVEYSNQPQHF. The full variable domain, with the rest looked up from reference TRBV2 and TRBJ1-5, is EPEVTQTPSHQVTQMGQEVILRCVPISNHLYFYWYRQILGQKVEFLVSFYNNEISEKSEIFDDQFSVERPDGSNFTLKIRSTKLEDSAMYFCASSVEYSNQPQHFGDGTRLSIL.

V is TRBV28 and J is TRBJ2-6, with a tentative D call TRBD2 (6 bases). With 3 bases removed from V and 0 bases from J, the gap between germline ends came to 12 bases. The CDR3 length is 17 residues. CDR1 and CDR2 from the germline V gene are MDHEN and SYDVKM. The CDR3 nucleotides are TGTGCCAGCAGTTTGGCATTGGGGGGCTCTGGGGCCAACGTCCTGACTTTC. As protein: CASSLALGGSGANVLTF.

A few counts support this clone. The sample holds other DNA sequences that translate to the same CDR3. The chain carries TRBV5-1 and TRBJ2-5, with 9 bases fitting TRBD1. Germline CDR1 SGHRS, CDR2 YFSETQ. Trimming cost V 3 bases and J 1 base; bases outside gene matches: 1. The length of the CDR3 is 14 residues. In DNA, the CDR3 is TGCGCCAGCAGCTCGGGACAGGGCCAAGAGACCCAGTACTTC. Translated, it gives CASSSGQGQETQYF.

V and J are TRBV27 and TRBJ1-5; a weak D match, TRBD1 (5 bases). V lost 1 base, J lost 3 bases, and 7 bases lay in between. CDR1 and CDR2 from the germline V gene are MNHEY and SMNVEV (reference sequence). The CDR3 is made up of 14 amino acids. The CDR3 DNA reads as TGTGCCAGCAGTTTATTAGGGGCCAATCAGCCCCAGCATTTT. Translation gives CASSLLGANQPQHF.

The chain uses TRBV4-1 and TRBJ1-2; a weak D match, TRBD1 (6 bases). Germline V lookup: CDR1 MGHRA, CDR2 YSYEKL. The CDR3 extends over 12 amino acids. V gave up 5 bases and J gave up 4 bases, with 8 bases separating them. The CDR3 is CASSLQGYGYTF. CDR3 DNA sequence: TGCGCCAGCAGCTTACAGGGCTATGGCTACACCTTC.

This clone showed up just once. The chain links TRBV27 to TRBJ1-5, with 11 positions matching TRBD1. After removal of 6 bases from V and 3 bases from J, the junction contained 4 bases not matched to a gene. Germline CDR1 is MNHEY and CDR2 is SMNVEV (reference sequence). This CDR3 region has 15 residues. This CDR3 is CASSTDRGPNQPQHF. CDR3 sequence (DNA): TGTGCCAGCAGCACGGACAGGGGGCCCAATCAGCCCCAGCATTTT.

This chain joins TRBV21-1 and TRBJ2-2; whether TRBD1, the table's D call, matches the DNA was not checked. TRBV21-1 is a pseudogene. This CDR3 region has 17 residues. The CDR3 coding sequence is TGTGCCAGCAGCAAAGGGAGTGGGGCAGGAAACACCGGGGAGCTGTTTTTT. Encoded protein: CASSKGSGAGNTGELFF.